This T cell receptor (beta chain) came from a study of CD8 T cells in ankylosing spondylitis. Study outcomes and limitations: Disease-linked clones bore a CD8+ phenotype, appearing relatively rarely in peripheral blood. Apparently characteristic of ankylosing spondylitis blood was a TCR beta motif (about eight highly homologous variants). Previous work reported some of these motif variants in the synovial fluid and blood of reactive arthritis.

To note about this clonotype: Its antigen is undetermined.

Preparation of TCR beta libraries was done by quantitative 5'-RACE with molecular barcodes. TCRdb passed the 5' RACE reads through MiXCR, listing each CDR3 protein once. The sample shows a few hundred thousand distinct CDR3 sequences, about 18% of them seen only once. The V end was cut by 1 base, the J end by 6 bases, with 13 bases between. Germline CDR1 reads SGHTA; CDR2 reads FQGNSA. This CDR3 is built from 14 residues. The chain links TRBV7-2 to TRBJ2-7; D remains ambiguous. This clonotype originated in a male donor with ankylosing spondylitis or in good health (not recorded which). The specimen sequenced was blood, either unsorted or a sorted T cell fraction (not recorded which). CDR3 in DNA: TGTGCCAGCAGCTTAGAACTGGGTCCGGGCGAGCAGTACTTC. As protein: CASSLELGPGEQYF.